This T cell receptor (beta chain) was sequenced during a study of shared clonotypes between healthy human individuals (dated by TCRdb to the early 2020s). Context from the whole study: A few men and two women, aged 18 to 49 years, made up the cohort. For each donor, CD4 naive and CD4 memory were each run on three plates, CD8 naive on two plates, and CD8 memory on one plate. To estimate repertoire size and how much clonotypes are shared between individuals, the study performed deep sequencing of blood TCR repertoires from about five healthy adults. To increase sequencing depth and limit assay-specific biases, TCR repertoire library preparation and sequencing were carried out by different laboratories using diverse techniques. Between about 0.8 and 8.9 billion PBMCs per donor were obtained by leukapheresis.

CD8 naive samples were CD45RO-negative cells positively selected for CCR7, giving a CD45RA+CCR7+ population that excluded TemRA cells. The donors were healthy, HIV-negative adults with no recently reported acute infections or vaccinations. All donors were Caucasian adults living in Nashville, Tennessee, USA. Blood was obtained by leukapheresis, after which PBMCs were separated by Ficoll-Histopaque density gradient centrifugation and cryopreserved in liquid nitrogen vapor phase. Purity and quantity of every magnetically sorted T cell population were checked by analytical flow cytometry. Genomic DNA was isolated from every sorted fraction and measured by UV absorbance on a Nanodrop 2000c. As regards this clone: No antigen is known for it. No base qualities exist here, and no much larger clone lies one base off it.

The CDR3 spans 15 residues, from the cysteine through the phenylalanine. The kept DNA is CDR3 alone, 45 bases in frame from the first base. V is reduced by 2 bases and J by 6 bases, leaving a spacing of 16 bases between them. The germline V gene (reference sequence) gives CDR1 as SEHNR and CDR2 as FQNEAQ. Using the deep immunoSEQ assay, TCR CDR3 regions were amplified from genomic DNA by multiplex PCR. Extracted genomic DNA from each cell subset was spread evenly across all wells of several immunoSEQ 96-well plates, with each plate serving as a replicate. For sorted subsets, about 0.2 ug genomic DNA, equal to tens of thousands of T cell genomes, was loaded into each replicate PCR. Purified libraries were quantified with a Qubit 3.0 fluorometer, sized on a Bioanalyzer 2100, and re-quantified with the KAPA Library Quantification kit. A separate single-read 150-cycle Illumina NextSeq 550 flow cell was used to sequence each immunoSEQ 96-well plate. Per the original workflow: Because the immunoSEQ output included only junctional sequences and no quality scores, the filtering could not be the same as the filtering used for full-length reads. Sequences were annotated with PyIR, a Python wrapper for IgBLAST v1.9, using IMGT germline references to assign V/J genes and CDR3. Reads with weak V/J assignments (E-value above 1e-6), missing CDR3, stop codons, out-of-frame junctions, or ambiguous translated residues were removed. V3J clonotypes were defined as sequences sharing an identical inferred V gene, J gene, and CDR3 amino acid sequence. The percentage overlap between two repertoires was calculated by dividing the number of shared unique clonotypes by the size of the smaller repertoire. Repertoire richness was assessed with RTK rarefaction, the Chao1 estimator, and Recon v2.1 estimates of unobserved clonotypes. OLGA was used to compute generation probabilities for all TCRbeta clonotypes that the gDNA method yielded from a few donors. The table was pulled from immuneACCESS by TCRdb, which kept in-frame rearrangements only. Such tables lose some clones; where checked, under half of the loss comes from unresolved V genes, and the rest has no known cause. The V and J calls and clone size come from that table; D and trimming were worked out from the DNA. Counted in this sample were more than 550,000 clones; about 90% of them appeared once. Approximately 24% of the sample is held by the ten biggest clonotypes.

Results and caveats for the whole study, not just this receptor: Larger estimated clonotype richness was generally found for naive subsets than for memory subsets. Based on pairwise subsampling, the degree of clonotype sharing among donors was expected to be affected by sequencing depth. Clonotypes shared by all four sorted-subset donors showed higher generation probabilities than non-shared clonotypes. The genetic and exposure-history diversity represented was limited by the small number of donors. Even with the large sequencing depth, rarefaction of the sorted-subset datasets indicated that sequencing was incomplete. Sampling was restricted to blood, and TCR repertoires in tissue are likely to differ from TCR repertoires in blood. When four donors were compared, the shared fraction of clonotypes was 5% to 6.5% for naive CD4, 3.5% to 4% for naive CD8, 2% to 2.5% for memory CD4, and under 0.5% for memory CD8.

The chain uses TRBV7-9 and TRBJ1-1; a tentative D match to TRBD1 spans 6 bases. The clonotype originates from a man aged 30 to 39 in good health. Sequenced sample: naive CD8+ T cells sorted from blood. The sample's cell subset or site label, decoded: CD45RA+CCR7+. CDR3 region: CASSLYKGGGAEAFF. The DNA sequence is TGTGCCAGCAGCTTATATAAGGGCGGGGGCGCTGAAGCTTTCTTT.